Listed here are 19 T cell receptor beta chains from one sample, sequenced in a study of shared T cell receptors in the human thymus. Libraries were prepared by immunoSEQ multiplex PCR; TCRdb keeps only in-frame clonotypes and omits some of them. Among approximately 660,000 clones listed, approximately 88% were seen once. The sample was also linked to a second study, of human thymus T cells.

Sequenced input: thymocytes. The source of these receptors is a boy less than two years old with a congenital heart defect.

This sequence joins TRBV4-2 and TRBJ2-7, with 7 bases aligning to TRBD1. The V and J ends lost 1 base and 3 bases, in that order; junction bases with no gene match: 6. This CDR3 spans 15 amino acids. CDR1 is LGHNA and CDR2 is YNFKEQ in the germline V gene. The DNA for the CDR3 is TGTGCCAGCAGCCAAGCCGACAGGGTCCGCTACGAGCAGTACTTC. It is translated as CASSQADRVRYEQYF.

The rearrangement links TRBV7-2 to TRBJ2-7; 8 positions agree with TRBD2. The CDR3 has 17 residues. Germline CDR1 reads SGHTA; CDR2 reads FQGNSA. J lost 2 bases, V lost 5 bases, and 14 bases had no gene match. The CDR3 nucleotides are TGTGCCAGCAGCCCGGGGGGGGTCCGGCAACACCCCTACGAGCAGTACTTC. It yields the protein CASSPGGVRQHPYEQYF. The full variable domain, in which reference TRBV7-2 and TRBJ2-7 provide the parts outside the CDR3, is GAGVSQSPSNKVTEKGKDVELRCDPISGHTALYWYRQSLGQGLEFLIYFQGNSAPDKSGLPSDRFSAERTGGSVSTLTIQRTQQEDSAVYLCASSPGGVRQHPYEQYFGPGTRLTVT.

J is TRBJ2-3 and V is TRBV7-2, with D perhaps TRBD2 (5 bases). CDR3 length: 17 residues. V lost 5 bases to trimming and J lost 0 bases, with 18 bases between them. The germline V gene encodes CDR1 SGHTA and CDR2 FQGNSA. The DNA of the CDR3 is TGTGCCAGCAGCGCCCGTGGCATCTGGACTAGCACAGATACGCAGTATTTT. Residues: CASSARGIWTSTDTQYF.

The V gene is TRBV7-3, the J gene TRBJ2-2; 7 nucleotides match TRBD1. Germline V CDR1 and CDR2: SGHTA, FQGTGA. The junction had 9 bases not matched to a gene; V was cut back by 4 bases and J by 4 bases. The CDR3 has 16 residues. As DNA, the CDR3 is TGTGCCAGCAGCTCCACAGGGGCCCCGGGCACCGGGGAGCTGTTTTTT. Its translation is CASSSTGAPGTGELFF. The entire variable domain, with the rest obtained from reference TRBV7-3 and TRBJ2-2, is as follows: GAGVSQTPSNKVTEKGKYVELRCDPISGHTALYWYRQSLGQGPEFLIYFQGTGAADDSGLPNDRFFAVRPEGSVSTLKIQRTERGDSAVYLCASSSTGAPGTGELFFGEGSRLTVL.

The chain has TRBV27 and TRBJ1-2; TRBD1 agrees at 8 bases. V lost 3 bases to trimming and J lost 8 bases; unmatched junction nucleotides: 8. CDR1 is MNHEY and CDR2 is SMNVEV in the germline V gene (reference sequence). This CDR3 has 14 residues. CDR3 region: CASSFGTGRVGYTF. Written as DNA, the CDR3 is TGTGCCAGCAGTTTCGGGACAGGAAGGGTCGGCTACACCTTC.

J is TRBJ2-1 and V is TRBV5-1; D might be TRBD2 (5 bases). The CDR3 has 17 residues. Deletions cut 4 bases from V and 4 bases from J, with 21 bases between. Germline lookup yields CDR1 SGHRS and CDR2 YFSETQ. In DNA form, the CDR3 reads TGCGCCAGCAGCCTCCGGGATATAAAGGCCACGTACAATGAGCAGTTCTTC. It encodes CASSLRDIKATYNEQFF.

V is TRBV18 and J is TRBJ2-1, with 7 bases fitting TRBD1. From germline, CDR1 is KGHSH and CDR2 LQKENI. The V and J ends lost 5 bases and 9 bases, in that order; junction bases with no gene match: 4. CDR3 length equals 12 residues. The CDR3 DNA follows: TGTGCCAGCTCATCCTCAGGGGGTGAGCAGTTCTTC. This encodes CASSSSGGEQFF.

The rearrangement uses TRBV18 and TRBJ1-5, with D possibly matching TRBD1 (6 bases). With 6 bases removed from V and 2 bases from J, the gap between germline ends came to 14 bases. Germline assignment: CDR1 KGHSH and CDR2 LQKENI. There are 15 residues in the CDR3. The CDR3, as DNA: TGTGCCAGCTCCCCCGTTGGGGGCGGCAATCAGCCCCAGCATTTT. Its translation is CASSPVGGGNQPQHF.

The chain has TRBV19 and TRBJ2-1; the match to TRBD2 covers 8 bases. CDR1 LNHDA and CDR2 SQIVND come from the germline V gene (reference sequence). CDR3 length: 16 amino acids. With V trimmed by 1 base and J by 9 bases, 11 bases remained unmatched. CDR3 in DNA: TGTGCCAGTAGTATAGGAGCGGGAGCCCCCGGGGGTGAGCAGTTCTTC. Translating gives CASSIGAGAPGGEQFF.

The V gene is TRBV11-3, the J gene TRBJ2-3, with 11 bases identical to TRBD2. This CDR3 is built from 17 residues. The trim removed 4 bases at V and 2 bases at J, leaving 8 bases unmatched. The germline gives CDR1 SGHNT, CDR2 YENEEA. CDR3 coding DNA: TGTGCCAGCAGCTCCTCCGGGACTAGCGGACTCACAGATACGCAGTATTTT. Translation gives CASSSSGTSGLTDTQYF.

The chain recombines TRBV27 with TRBJ2-5; 7 bases are shared with TRBD1. V lost 4 bases and J lost 3; bases outside the gene matches: 5. The CDR3 runs 14 residues. Germline lookup yields CDR1 MNHEY and CDR2 SMNVEV (reference sequence). The CDR3 is CASSSPGQKETQYF. CDR3 nucleotides: TGTGCCAGCAGTTCTCCGGGACAGAAAGAGACCCAGTACTTC.

The J gene is TRBJ2-5, the V gene TRBV11-2; D call uncertain. The germline V gene has CDR1 SGHAT and CDR2 FQNNGV. The V end was cut by 5 bases, the J end by 0 bases, with 10 bases between. The CDR3 has 14 residues. In DNA form, the CDR3 reads TGTGCCAGCAGCATCCACATGTACCAAGAGACCCAGTACTTC. This encodes CASSIHMYQETQYF. The whole variable domain, filled in from reference TRBV11-2 and TRBJ2-5, reads EAGVAQSPRYKIIEKRQSVAFWCNPISGHATLYWYQQILGQGPKLLIQFQNNGVVDDSQLPKDRFSAERLKGVDSTLKIQPAKLEDSAVYLCASSIHMYQETQYFGPGTRLLVL.

This chain joins TRBV6-1 and TRBJ1-2; 7 nucleotides line up with TRBD1. CDR1 MNHNS and CDR2 SASEGT come from the germline V gene. V shed 0 bases, J shed 5 bases, and the junction held 9 bases outside the gene matches. The CDR3 has 16 amino acids. This CDR3 reads CASSEARQGVEYGYTF. CDR3 DNA sequence: TGTGCCAGCAGTGAAGCGCGTCAGGGGGTAGAATATGGCTACACCTTC.

This chain joins TRBV4-1 and TRBJ2-1, with TRBD2 matching over 9 bases. This CDR3 is built from 13 residues. V shed 0 bases and J 15 bases; nucleotides not matched to a gene: 6. Germline V gene sequence: CDR1 MGHRA, CDR2 YSYEKL. The CDR3 loop reads CASSQDQRGDLFF. In DNA, the CDR3 is TGCGCCAGCAGCCAAGATCAGCGGGGGGACCTGTTCTTC.

This clone was found once. The rearrangement links TRBV7-9 to TRBJ2-1, with a possible D match to TRBD2 (5 bases). V dropped 5 bases and J dropped 6 bases, with 17 bases sitting between them. The length of the CDR3 is 15 residues. Germline lookup yields CDR1 SEHNR and CDR2 FQNEAQ (reference sequence). The CDR3 region is CASSSRVGVRNEQFF. The CDR3 DNA sequence: TGTGCCAGCAGCAGCCGGGTGGGAGTACGCAATGAGCAGTTCTTC.

V usage is TRBV28 and J usage is TRBJ1-2, with D maybe TRBD1 (5 bases). Deletions cut 5 bases from V and 6 bases from J, with 16 bases between. This CDR3 has 14 amino acids. Germline values: CDR1 MDHEN, CDR2 SYDVKM. As DNA, the CDR3 is TGTGCCAGCAGTCCCCCCGGGAGGGGTAATGGCTACACCTTC. It specifies CASSPPGRGNGYTF.

To note about this clone: Other nucleotide sequences from this sample produce the same CDR3. V gene TRBV18 combines with J gene TRBJ2-1; D is perhaps TRBD2 (5 bases). Germline-derived CDR1 and CDR2 are KGHSH and LQKENI. The CDR3 is 13 amino acids. V was shortened by 4 bases and J by 5 bases, with 9 bases between the two germline ends. CDR3 loop: CASSLGLHNEQFF. In DNA, the CDR3 is TGTGCCAGCTCACTTGGACTCCACAATGAGCAGTTCTTC.

The chain combines TRBV10-2 with TRBJ2-5; 9 bases match TRBD1. The CDR3 contains 17 residues. Germline V gene data show CDR1 as WSHSY and CDR2 as SAAADI. With V trimmed by 0 bases and J by 4 bases, 9 bases remained unmatched. The CDR3 region has the DNA TGCGCCAGCAGTGAGTCCTCCGGGACAGGGCATGGAGAGACCCAGTACTTC. It is translated as CASSESSGTGHGETQYF.

The chain is built from TRBV6-1 and TRBJ2-7; 8 nucleotides align to TRBD2. The CDR3 has 14 residues. In germline, CDR1 is MNHNS, CDR2 SASEGT. J was trimmed by 3 bases and V by 6 bases; bases with no gene match: 7. CDR3 sequence (DNA): TGTGCCAGCAGAGCAACTAGCGGAGGCTACGAGCAGTACTTC. It codes for CASRATSGGYEQYF.